This is a list of T cell receptor beta chains from one sample in a study of the immune and genomic landscape of osteosarcoma. Sequenced by immunoSEQ multiplex PCR; TCRdb stores in-frame clones only, minus some. This sample has about 2,700 clones, with more than 65% found just once. The sequenced sample consisted of tumor tissue from a local recurrence in the femur. Receptors were obtained from a man aged 18 to 29 with osteosarcoma. CDR3s include the opening cysteine and the closing phenylalanine or tryptophan. Fields, in order: V gene, clone size, D gene, J gene, CDR3 DNA, CDR3 protein. The D gene is left open where the match is weak. Clone size is shown for a subset of rows, as once, few, many or a class of expanded clone.

V: TRBV7-8
size: .
D: TRBD2
J: TRBJ2-7
DNA: TGTGCCAGCAGCCGCACTAGCGGGGTCTACGAGCAGTACTTC
CDR3: CASSRTSGVYEQYF

V: TRBV9
size: .
D: .
J: TRBJ2-2
DNA: TGTGCCAGCAGCGTAATGGACACGAACACCGGGGAGCTGTTTTTT
CDR3: CASSVMDTNTGELFF

V: TRBV11-2
size: .
D: .
J: TRBJ2-7
DNA: TGTGCCAGCAGCTTAATGTGGAGCTCCTACGAGCAGTACTTC
CDR3: CASSLMWSSYEQYF

V: TRBV28
size: .
D: TRBD1
J: TRBJ2-7
DNA: TGTGCCAGCAGTTTGGTGTCAGGGGGCTTGGCCTACGAGCAGTACTTC
CDR3: CASSLVSGGLAYEQYF

V: TRBV9
size: .
D: .
J: TRBJ1-2
DNA: TGTGCCAGCAGCGTAGCGGACAGCCCCAAGGTATATGGCTACACCTTC
CDR3: CASSVADSPKVYGYTF

V: TRBV6-9
size: .
D: .
J: TRBJ1-1
DNA: TGTGCCAGCAGTTACTCGAGGACTGAAGCTTTCTTT
CDR3: CASSYSRTEAFF

V: TRBV6-1
size: few
D: TRBD1
J: TRBJ1-1
DNA: TGTGCCAGCAGTGCTTGGCAGGGGGCAACCACTGAAGCTTTCTTT
CDR3: CASSAWQGATTEAFF

V: TRBV19
size: .
D: .
J: TRBJ2-4
DNA: TGTGCCAGTAGTATTGGAAACATTCAGTACTTC
CDR3: CASSIGNIQYF

V: TRBV18
size: .
D: .
J: TRBJ2-7
DNA: TGTGCCAGCTCACCGGGGGCTATATACGAGCAGTACTTC
CDR3: CASSPGAIYEQYF

V: TRBV9
size: .
D: TRBD2
J: TRBJ2-1
DNA: TGTGCCAGCAGCGCCGTACTAGCGGGAGGGTTAAATGAGCAGTTCTTC
CDR3: CASSAVLAGGLNEQFF

V: TRBV7-3
size: few
D: .
J: TRBJ2-7
DNA: TGTGCCAGCAGTTTGGGAATTTACTACGAGCAGTACTTC
CDR3: CASSLGIYYEQYF

V: TRBV5-6
size: .
D: .
J: TRBJ2-1
DNA: TGTGCCAGCAGCAATGGATGGGTTCGGACGTTCAATGAGCAGTTCTTC
CDR3: CASSNGWVRTFNEQFF

V: TRBV28
size: .
D: TRBD1
J: TRBJ1-5
DNA: TGTGCCAGCAGTCTCATACAGGGGAATCAGCCCCAGCATTTT
CDR3: CASSLIQGNQPQHF

V: TRBV28
size: .
D: TRBD2
J: TRBJ2-1
DNA: TGTGCCAGCAGTTTTGGGACTAAGGAGCAGTTCTTC
CDR3: CASSFGTKEQFF

V: TRBV13
size: .
D: .
J: TRBJ2-2
DNA: TGTGCCAGCAGCTTAGTCGGACAAACGAACACCGGGGAGCTGTTTTTT
CDR3: CASSLVGQTNTGELFF